A selection of T cell receptor beta chains follows, all from one sample in a study of shared clonotypes between healthy human individuals. Measured with immunoSEQ multiplex PCR; TCRdb has only the in-frame clones, and not every one. Of 2 million to 2.5 million clones in the sample, roughly 92% were seen once. Sequencing was carried out using naive CD4+ T cells from PBMCs. The source of these receptors is a young man in good health. Some clones in this sample may be carry-over from other donors' samples. Both conserved end residues are part of each CDR3. The order of the fields is CDR3 protein, CDR3 DNA, D gene, CDR3 length, J gene, clone size, V gene. D genes are given only for firm matches. Clone size, where shown, is once, few, many, or a class for clones that have expanded.

CDR3: CASSLADGRSTEAFF
DNA: TGTGCCAGCAGCTTAGCGGACGGGAGGTCCACTGAAGCTTTCTTT
D: .
length: 15
J: TRBJ1-1
size: .
V: TRBV11-2

CDR3: CATLAGADDTQYF
DNA: TGTGCCACCCTAGCGGGAGCGGATGATACGCAGTATTTT
D: TRBD2
length: 13
J: TRBJ2-3
size: .
V: TRBV10-3

CDR3: CASISLAGAGRELFF
DNA: TGTGCCAGCATTTCGCTAGCGGGAGCGGGAAGGGAGCTGTTTTTT
D: TRBD2
length: 15
J: TRBJ2-2
size: .
V: TRBV6-6

CDR3: CASSLGGDGETQYF
DNA: TGTGCCAGCAGCTTAGGCGGCGACGGAGAGACCCAGTACTTC
D: .
length: 14
J: TRBJ2-5
size: .
V: TRBV11-2

CDR3: CASSGQGGHTEAFF
DNA: TGCGCCAGCAGCGGACAGGGGGGGCACACTGAAGCTTTCTTT
D: TRBD1
length: 14
J: TRBJ1-1
size: .
V: TRBV5-1

CDR3: CASSFFDRGWSQPQHF
DNA: TGTGCCAGCAGCTTCTTCGACAGGGGATGGAGTCAGCCCCAGCATTTT
D: TRBD1
length: 16
J: TRBJ1-5
size: .
V: TRBV5-6

CDR3: CASIARMNTEAFF
DNA: TGTGCCAGCATAGCCCGTATGAACACTGAAGCTTTCTTT
D: .
length: 13
J: TRBJ1-1
size: .
V: TRBV28

CDR3: CASSLAGGRGNEQFF
DNA: TGCGCCAGCAGCTTGGCAGGGGGCAGGGGCAATGAGCAGTTCTTC
D: TRBD1
length: 15
J: TRBJ2-1
size: .
V: TRBV5-1

CDR3: CASSRYLSLAKNIQYF
DNA: TGTGCCAGCAGTAGATATTTGTCACTAGCCAAAAACATTCAGTACTTC
D: .
length: 16
J: TRBJ2-4
size: .
V: TRBV5-6

CDR3: CAIRARSGRVSYNEQFF
DNA: TGTGCCATCAGGGCCCGTAGCGGGAGGGTCTCCTACAATGAGCAGTTCTTC
D: TRBD2
length: 17
J: TRBJ2-1
size: .
V: TRBV10-3

CDR3: CASSSILGRGLTYNEQFF
DNA: TGTGCCAGCTCCTCAATCCTGGGGAGGGGGTTAACCTACAATGAGCAGTTCTTC
D: .
length: 18
J: TRBJ2-1
size: .
V: TRBV28

CDR3: CASSLSGLGGYEQYF
DNA: TGTGCCAGCAGTTTATCTGGGCTGGGGGGTTACGAGCAGTACTTC
D: .
length: 15
J: TRBJ2-7
size: .
V: TRBV27

CDR3: CASSATGTTVTGELFF
DNA: TGTGCCAGCAGCGCGACCGGGACGACCGTCACCGGGGAGCTGTTTTTT
D: .
length: 16
J: TRBJ2-2
size: .
V: TRBV5-5

CDR3: CSVTGFGETQYF
DNA: TGCAGCGTCACAGGGTTTGGAGAGACCCAGTACTTC
D: .
length: 12
J: TRBJ2-5
size: .
V: TRBV29-1

CDR3: CASSFGRPGNYGYTF
DNA: TGCGCCAGCAGCTTCGGCCGCCCTGGAAACTATGGCTACACCTTC
D: .
length: 15
J: TRBJ1-2
size: .
V: TRBV5-1

CDR3: CASSSQGQSNQPQHF
DNA: TGTGCCAGCAGCAGTCAGGGACAGAGCAATCAGCCCCAGCATTTT
D: TRBD1
length: 15
J: TRBJ1-5
size: .
V: TRBV9

CDR3: CASSRVGLESYEQYF
DNA: TGTGCCAGCAGCCGTGTTGGACTCGAGTCCTACGAGCAGTACTTC
D: .
length: 15
J: TRBJ2-7
size: .
V: TRBV11-1

CDR3: CASTPRTSVNTEAFF
DNA: TGTGCCAGCACCCCGAGGACCTCCGTGAACACTGAAGCTTTCTTT
D: .
length: 15
J: TRBJ1-1
size: once
V: TRBV6-5

CDR3: CASSLMQGNTGELFF
DNA: TGTGCCAGCAGCTTAATGCAGGGGAACACCGGGGAGCTGTTTTTT
D: .
length: 15
J: TRBJ2-2
size: once
V: TRBV5-4

CDR3: CASSLAGNQETQYF
DNA: TGTGCCAGCAGTTTAGCGGGGAACCAAGAGACCCAGTACTTC
D: .
length: 14
J: TRBJ2-5
size: .
V: TRBV28

CDR3: CASSLAPPQPQHF
DNA: TGTGCCAGCAGTTTAGCGCCGCCTCAGCCCCAGCATTTT
D: .
length: 13
J: TRBJ1-5
size: .
V: TRBV28

CDR3: CASSFYNQETQYF
DNA: TGTGCCAGCAGTTTTTACAACCAAGAGACCCAGTACTTC
D: .
length: 13
J: TRBJ2-5
size: .
V: TRBV28

CDR3: CASSRLGRANYGYTF
DNA: TGTGCCAGCAGCCGCCTTGGTCGCGCTAACTATGGCTACACCTTC
D: .
length: 15
J: TRBJ1-2
size: .
V: TRBV14

CDR3: CSVVGGNTIYF
DNA: TGCAGCGTTGTCGGGGGGAACACCATATATTTT
D: .
length: 11
J: TRBJ1-3
size: .
V: TRBV29-1

CDR3: CASSTRDGPLREQYF
DNA: TGTGCCAGCAGCACCCGGGACGGCCCCCTACGAGAGCAGTACTTC
D: .
length: 15
J: TRBJ2-7
size: .
V: TRBV21-1

CDR3: CASLGDTQYF
DNA: TGCGCCAGCTTGGGGGATACGCAGTATTTT
D: .
length: 10
J: TRBJ2-3
size: .
V: TRBV10-1

CDR3: CASSTGGASTDTQYF
DNA: TGTGCCAGCAGTACAGGGGGTGCGAGCACAGATACGCAGTATTTT
D: TRBD1
length: 15
J: TRBJ2-3
size: .
V: TRBV28

CDR3: CSVEVDANTGELFF
DNA: TGCAGCGTTGAAGTCGACGCGAACACCGGGGAGCTGTTTTTT
D: .
length: 14
J: TRBJ2-2
size: .
V: TRBV29-1

CDR3: CSVGRLLANYGYTF
DNA: TGCAGCGTTGGACGGTTGTTAGCTAACTATGGCTACACCTTC
D: .
length: 14
J: TRBJ1-2
size: .
V: TRBV29-1

CDR3: CASSLQALYEQYF
DNA: TGTGCCAGCAGCCTCCAGGCCCTCTACGAGCAGTACTTC
D: .
length: 13
J: TRBJ2-7
size: .
V: TRBV6-6

CDR3: CASSARTGAGNTIYF
DNA: TGTGCCAGCAGCGCACGGACAGGGGCAGGAAACACCATATATTTT
D: TRBD1
length: 15
J: TRBJ1-3
size: .
V: TRBV7-2

CDR3: CASKGGAGYTF
DNA: TGTGCCAGCAAAGGGGGCGCCGGCTACACCTTC
D: TRBD1
length: 11
J: TRBJ1-2
size: .
V: TRBV6-5

CDR3: CASSPRDRVSGANVLTF
DNA: TGTGCCAGCAGCCCCCGGGACAGAGTCTCTGGGGCCAACGTCCTGACTTTC
D: TRBD1
length: 17
J: TRBJ2-6
size: .
V: TRBV7-3

CDR3: CATIPGGAGNTIYF
DNA: TGTGCCACCATCCCCGGGGGCGCAGGAAACACCATATATTTT
D: .
length: 14
J: TRBJ1-3
size: once
V: TRBV6-5

CDR3: CASSGRTSGSLNEQFF
DNA: TGCGCCAGCAGCGGACGGACTAGCGGGAGTCTCAATGAGCAGTTCTTC
D: TRBD2
length: 16
J: TRBJ2-1
size: .
V: TRBV5-1

CDR3: CASSLLAGSYEQYF
DNA: TGTGCCAGCAGTCTACTAGCGGGCTCCTACGAGCAGTACTTC
D: TRBD2
length: 14
J: TRBJ2-7
size: .
V: TRBV2

CDR3: CASRLQGASGKLFF
DNA: TGTGCCAGCAGACTCCAGGGGGCTTCTGGAAAACTGTTTTTT
D: TRBD1
length: 14
J: TRBJ1-4
size: .
V: TRBV6-5

CDR3: CASRGLAGGRSYEQYF
DNA: TGTGCCAGCAGGGGACTAGCGGGAGGGAGGTCCTACGAGCAGTACTTC
D: TRBD2
length: 16
J: TRBJ2-7
size: .
V: TRBV11-2